This record looks at one T cell receptor (beta chain) sequence and its context. Its antigen is unknown. TCRdb reanalysed the 5' RACE reads using MiXCR and keeps one entry per CDR3 protein. Counted here are 340,000 or so distinct CDR3 sequences, roughly 13% occurring once; the ten biggest clones make up about a fifth. The entry originates in a study of T-cell memory formation after mild COVID-19. About the research overall: Largely donor-specific sequence clusters came from two donors. Study results and caveats: A balance of CD4 and CD8 characterized clones contracting day 15 to 85, whereas later expanders leaned CD4+.

CDR1 MNHEY and CDR2 SVGEGT come from the germline V gene. Trimming removed 7 bases at V and 4 bases at J, with 9 bases between. This CDR3 has 12 residues. This TCR came from a man younger than 30 who had mild COVID-19 (a few samples of this study predate the infection). Cell type and time point are not known. The chain recombines TRBV6-2 or TRBV6-3 with TRBJ2-3, with D possibly TRBD2 on 6 matching bases. Material for sequencing was PBMCs or a T cell subset sorted from them (not recorded which). CDR3 bases: TGTGCCAGCACCGGGAGATCAGATACGCAGTATTTT. Protein sequence: CASTGRSDTQYF.